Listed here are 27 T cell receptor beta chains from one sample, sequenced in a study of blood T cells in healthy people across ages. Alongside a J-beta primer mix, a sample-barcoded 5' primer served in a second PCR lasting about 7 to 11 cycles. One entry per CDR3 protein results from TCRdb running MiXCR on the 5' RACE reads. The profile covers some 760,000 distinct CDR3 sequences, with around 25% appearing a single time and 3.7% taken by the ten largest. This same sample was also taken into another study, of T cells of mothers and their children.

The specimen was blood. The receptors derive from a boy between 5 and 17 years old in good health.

CDR3 in DNA: TGTGCCAGCAGCCAACAGGGAACTAATGAAAAACTGTTTTTT. This codes for CASSQQGTNEKLFF. This chain links TRBV12-3 or TRBV12-4 with TRBJ1-4; D perhaps matches TRBD1 (6 bases). The CDR3 extends over 14 amino acids. With 6 bases removed from V and 1 base from J, the gap between germline ends came to 9 bases.

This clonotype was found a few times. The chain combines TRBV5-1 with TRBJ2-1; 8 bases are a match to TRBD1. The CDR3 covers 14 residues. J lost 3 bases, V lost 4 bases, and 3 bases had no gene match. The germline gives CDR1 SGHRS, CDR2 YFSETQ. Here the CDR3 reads CASSVGQVYNEQFF. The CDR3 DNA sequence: TGCGCCAGCAGCGTGGGACAGGTCTACAATGAGCAGTTCTTC.

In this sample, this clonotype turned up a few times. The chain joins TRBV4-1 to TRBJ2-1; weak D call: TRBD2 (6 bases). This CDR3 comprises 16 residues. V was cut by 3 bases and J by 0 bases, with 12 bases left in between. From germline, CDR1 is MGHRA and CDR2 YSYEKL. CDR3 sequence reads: CASSHLAVSSYNEQFF. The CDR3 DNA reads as TGCGCCAGCAGCCACTTAGCGGTTAGCTCCTACAATGAGCAGTTCTTC.

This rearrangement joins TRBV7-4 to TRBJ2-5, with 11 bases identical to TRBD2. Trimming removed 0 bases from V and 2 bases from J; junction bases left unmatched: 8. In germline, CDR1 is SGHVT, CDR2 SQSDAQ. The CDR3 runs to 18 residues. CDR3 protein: CASSLAGGTSGLQETQYF. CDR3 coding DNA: TGTGCCAGCAGCTTAGCCGGTGGGACTAGCGGACTTCAAGAGACCCAGTACTTC.

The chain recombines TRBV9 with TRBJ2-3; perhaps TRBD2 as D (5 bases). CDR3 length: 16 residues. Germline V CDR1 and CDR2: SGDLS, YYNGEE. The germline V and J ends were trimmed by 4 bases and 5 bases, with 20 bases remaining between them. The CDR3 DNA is TGTGCCAGCAGCCCCCAACTGGACTTGGTGGGAGATACGCAGTATTTT. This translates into CASSPQLDLVGDTQYF.

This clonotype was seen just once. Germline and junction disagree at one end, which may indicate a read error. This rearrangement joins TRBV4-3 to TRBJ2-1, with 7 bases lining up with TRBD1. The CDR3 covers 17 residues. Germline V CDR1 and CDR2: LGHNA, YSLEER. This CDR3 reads CAGSQDRWTGSYNEQFF. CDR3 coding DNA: TGCGCCGGCAGCCAAGATCGTTGGACAGGCTCCTACAATGAGCAGTTCTTC.

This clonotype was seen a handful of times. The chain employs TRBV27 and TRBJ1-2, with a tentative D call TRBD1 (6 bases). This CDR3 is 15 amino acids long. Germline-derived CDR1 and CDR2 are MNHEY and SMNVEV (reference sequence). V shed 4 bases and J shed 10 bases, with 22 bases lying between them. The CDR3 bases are TGTGCCAGCAGTTCCCCACAACAGGGCCTGGACGACTACACCTTC. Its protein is CASSSPQQGLDDYTF.

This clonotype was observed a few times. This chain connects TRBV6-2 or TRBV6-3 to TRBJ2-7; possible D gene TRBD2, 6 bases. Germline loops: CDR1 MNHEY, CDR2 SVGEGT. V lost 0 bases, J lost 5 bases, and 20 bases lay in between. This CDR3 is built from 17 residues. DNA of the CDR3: TGTGCCAGCAGTTACTCGAAATGGAGGGGAATAATTGACGAGCAGTACTTC. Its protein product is CASSYSKWRGIIDEQYF.

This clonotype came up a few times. Here the CDR3 reads CASSLRISDNEQFF. The CDR3 bases are TGTGCCAGCAGCCTTAGGATCTCTGACAATGAGCAGTTCTTC. The V gene is TRBV7-9, the J gene TRBJ2-5, with D unclear. The J call may be wrong; the DNA end is better matched by TRBJ2-1. CDR3 length: 14 amino acids. Germline V gives CDR1 SEHNR, CDR2 FQNEAQ (reference sequence).

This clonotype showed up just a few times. The CDR3 coding sequence is TGCAGTGCCCTGTCGGCTAGCGGGAGTACAGATACGCAGTATTTT. Its protein is CSALSASGSTDTQYF. The rearrangement joins TRBV20-1 to TRBJ2-3, with 10 nucleotides matching TRBD2. Germline V gene lookup returns CDR1 DFQATT and CDR2 SNEGSKA (reference sequence). Trimming at V came to 6 bases and at J to 3 bases, leaving 9 bases not matched to a gene. The CDR3 runs to 15 residues.

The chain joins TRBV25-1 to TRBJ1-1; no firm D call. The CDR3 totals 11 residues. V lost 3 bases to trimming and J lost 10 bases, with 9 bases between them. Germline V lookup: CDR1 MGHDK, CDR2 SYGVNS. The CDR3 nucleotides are TGTGCCAGCAGTGAGCAATGGACAGCTTTCTTT. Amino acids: CASSEQWTAFF.

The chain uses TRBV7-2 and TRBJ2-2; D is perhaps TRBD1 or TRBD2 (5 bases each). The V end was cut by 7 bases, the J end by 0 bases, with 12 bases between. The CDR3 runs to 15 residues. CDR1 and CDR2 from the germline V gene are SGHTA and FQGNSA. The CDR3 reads CASNPGAANTGELFF. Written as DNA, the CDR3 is TGTGCCAGCAACCCCGGGGCGGCGAACACCGGGGAGCTGTTTTTT.

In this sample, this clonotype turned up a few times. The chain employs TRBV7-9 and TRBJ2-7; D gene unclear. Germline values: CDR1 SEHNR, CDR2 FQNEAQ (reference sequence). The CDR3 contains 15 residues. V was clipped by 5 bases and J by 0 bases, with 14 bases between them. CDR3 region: CASSRKRVSSYEQYF. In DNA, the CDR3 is TGTGCCAGCAGCCGGAAAAGGGTGAGCTCCTACGAGCAGTACTTC. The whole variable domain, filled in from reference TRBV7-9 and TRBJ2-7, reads DTGVSQNPRHKITKRGQNVTFRCDPISEHNRLYWYRQTLGQGPEFLTYFQNEAQLEKSRLLSDRFSAERPKGSFSTLEIQRTEQGDSAMYLCASSRKRVSSYEQYFGPGTRLTVT.

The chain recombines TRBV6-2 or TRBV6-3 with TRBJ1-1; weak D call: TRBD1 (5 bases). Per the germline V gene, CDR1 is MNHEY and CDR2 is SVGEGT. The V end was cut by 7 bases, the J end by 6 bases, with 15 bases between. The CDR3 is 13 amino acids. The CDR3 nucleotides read TGTGCCAGCAAGGGTGAAGGGGACGCTGAAGCTTTCTTT. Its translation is CASKGEGDAEAFF.

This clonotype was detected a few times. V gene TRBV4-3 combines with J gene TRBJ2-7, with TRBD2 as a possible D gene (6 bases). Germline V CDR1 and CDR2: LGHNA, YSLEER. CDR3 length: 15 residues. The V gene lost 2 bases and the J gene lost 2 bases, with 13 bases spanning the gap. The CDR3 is CASSQNSGSAYEQYF. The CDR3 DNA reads TGCGCCAGCAGCCAAAATAGCGGATCCGCCTACGAGCAGTACTTC.

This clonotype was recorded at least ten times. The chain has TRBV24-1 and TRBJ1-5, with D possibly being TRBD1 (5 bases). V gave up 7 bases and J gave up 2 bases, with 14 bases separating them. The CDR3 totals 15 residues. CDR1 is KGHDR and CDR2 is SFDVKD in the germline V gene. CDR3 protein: CATSSFDSGNQPQHF. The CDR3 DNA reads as TGTGCCACCAGCTCTTTTGACAGCGGCAATCAGCCCCAGCATTTT.

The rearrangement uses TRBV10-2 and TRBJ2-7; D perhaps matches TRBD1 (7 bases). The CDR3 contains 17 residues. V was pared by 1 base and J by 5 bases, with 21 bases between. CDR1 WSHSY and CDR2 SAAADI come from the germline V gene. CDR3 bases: TGCGCCAGCAGTGAGTTCCCCCCAGGGGGGTTGCAGGACGAGCAGTACTTC. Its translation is CASSEFPPGGLQDEQYF.

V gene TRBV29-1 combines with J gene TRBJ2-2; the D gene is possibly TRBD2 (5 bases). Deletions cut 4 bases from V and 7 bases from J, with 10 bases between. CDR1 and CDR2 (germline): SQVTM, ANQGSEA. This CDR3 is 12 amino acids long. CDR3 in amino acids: CSVVGGNGELFF. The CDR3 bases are TGCAGCGTTGTTGGAGGTAACGGGGAGCTGTTTTTT.

CDR3 protein: CASSDRVLPIPEQYF. The DNA for the CDR3 is TGTGCCAGCAGTGACCGGGTTCTACCTATTCCCGAGCAGTACTTC. This sequence joins TRBV28 and TRBJ2-7, with D uncertain. CDR3 size: 15 residues. The germline CDR1 and CDR2 sequences are MDHEN and SYDVKM. The V gene lost 5 bases and the J gene lost 6 bases, with 20 bases spanning the gap.

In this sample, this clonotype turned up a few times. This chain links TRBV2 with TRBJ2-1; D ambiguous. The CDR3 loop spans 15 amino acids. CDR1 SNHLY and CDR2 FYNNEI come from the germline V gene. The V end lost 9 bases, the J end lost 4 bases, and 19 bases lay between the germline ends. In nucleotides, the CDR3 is TGTGCCAGTTGGGTCGGGCCGAATAATTACAATGAGCAGTTCTTC. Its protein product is CASWVGPNNYNEQFF.

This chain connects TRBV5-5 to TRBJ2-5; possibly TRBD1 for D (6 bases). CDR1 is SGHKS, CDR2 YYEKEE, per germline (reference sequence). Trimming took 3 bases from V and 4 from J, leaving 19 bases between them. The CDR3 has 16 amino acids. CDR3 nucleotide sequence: TGTGCCAGCAGCTACTCAGGGGACGGAGTGGGAGAGACCCAGTACTTC. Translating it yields CASSYSGDGVGETQYF.

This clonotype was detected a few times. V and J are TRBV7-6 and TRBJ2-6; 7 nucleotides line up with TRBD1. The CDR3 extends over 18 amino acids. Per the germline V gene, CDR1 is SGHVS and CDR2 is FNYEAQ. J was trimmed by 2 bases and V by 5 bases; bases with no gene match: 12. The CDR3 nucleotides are TGTGCCAGCAGCGCCCGAGGTCAGGGGGAAGCTGGGGCCAACGTCCTGACTTTC. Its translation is CASSARGQGEAGANVLTF.

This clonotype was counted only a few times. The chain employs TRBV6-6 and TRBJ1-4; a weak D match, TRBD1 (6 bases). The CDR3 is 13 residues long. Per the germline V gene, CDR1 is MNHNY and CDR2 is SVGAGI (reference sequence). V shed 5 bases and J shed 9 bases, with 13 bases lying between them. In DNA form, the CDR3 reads TGTGCCAGCAGTCAGGGGATCGGGAAAAAACTGTTTTTT. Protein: CASSQGIGKKLFF.

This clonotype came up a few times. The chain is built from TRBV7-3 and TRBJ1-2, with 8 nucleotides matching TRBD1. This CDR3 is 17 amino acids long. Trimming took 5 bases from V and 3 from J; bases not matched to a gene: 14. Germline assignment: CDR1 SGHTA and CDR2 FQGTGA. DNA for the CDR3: TGTGCCAGCAGCCCAAACCCCCAACAGGGGGGCTACTATGGCTACACCTTC. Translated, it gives CASSPNPQQGGYYGYTF.

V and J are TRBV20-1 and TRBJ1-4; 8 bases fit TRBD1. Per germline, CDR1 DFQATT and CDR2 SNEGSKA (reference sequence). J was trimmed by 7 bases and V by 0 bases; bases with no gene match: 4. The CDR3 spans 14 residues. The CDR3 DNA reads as TGCAGTGCTAGAGATGCAGGACAGGGTGAAAAACTGTTTTTT. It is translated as CSARDAGQGEKLFF.

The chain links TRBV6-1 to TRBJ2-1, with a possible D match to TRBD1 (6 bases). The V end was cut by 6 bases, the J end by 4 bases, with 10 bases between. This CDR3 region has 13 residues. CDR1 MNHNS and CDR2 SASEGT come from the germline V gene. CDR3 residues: CASRRDTYNEQFF. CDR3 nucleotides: TGTGCCAGCAGACGGGACACGTACAATGAGCAGTTCTTC.

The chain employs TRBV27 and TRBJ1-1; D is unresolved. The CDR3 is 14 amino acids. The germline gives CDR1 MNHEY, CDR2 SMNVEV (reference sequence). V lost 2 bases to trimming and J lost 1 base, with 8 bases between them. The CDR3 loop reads CASSLNGGNTEAFF. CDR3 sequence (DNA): TGTGCCAGCAGTTTAAATGGCGGGAACACTGAAGCTTTCTTT.